This TCR beta chain came from a study of CD8+ T cells in alopecia areata. Study as a whole: Treated patients took oral tofacitinib at 5 to 10 mg twice daily. Treated patients' severity was scored by percentage of affected scalp area.

RNA extraction was followed by reverse transcription into cDNA, which acted as the sequencing template. Sequenced by immunoSEQ multiplex PCR; TCRdb stores in-frame clones only, minus some. The sample holds about 270,000 clones, around 64% seen once. Notes on the study in general: During tofacitinib treatment, many expanded lesional clones remained in scalp and blood.

As to treatment: oral pan-JAK inhibitor, 5-10 mg twice daily. CDR3 length: 17 amino acids. Germline CDR1 MNHEY, CDR2 SMNVEV (reference sequence). Trimming took 1 base from V and 1 from J; bases not matched to a gene: 6. A word on this clone: Its antigen is unknown.

The sample was CD4+ T cells sorted from blood, taken at roughly week 53, from a patient treated with tofacitinib. The chain couples TRBV27 to TRBJ1-5; the match to TRBD1 covers 8 bases. This clonotype was obtained from a human donor with alopecia areata. CDR3 coding DNA: TGTGCCAGCAGTTTATTTTCAGGGGGCGGGAGCAATCAGCCCCAGCATTTT. It codes for CASSLFSGGGSNQPQHF.